The present entry profiles one TCR beta chain with its context. Antigen: not known. The sample originates from a study of shared clonotypes between healthy human individuals. Study-level points and caveats: In several donors, around 4.8% of naive CD4 clonotypes appeared in common.

Sequenced by immunoSEQ multiplex PCR; TCRdb stores in-frame clones only, minus some. The sample records some 2,500,000 clones, 85% to 95% being singletons. Germline V lookup: CDR1 SQVTM, CDR2 ANQGSEA. The CDR3 spans 13 residues. Trimming took 7 bases from V and 7 from J, leaving 20 bases between them. Sample: naive CD4+ T cells from PBMCs. Specified subset: CD45RA+ positively selected. The genes are TRBV29-1 and TRBJ2-7; D is perhaps TRBD1 (6 bases). The clonotype was recovered from a young man in good health. Some clones in this sample may be carry-over from other donors' samples. The CDR3 spells CSGKRQEWGEQYF. CDR3 coding DNA: TGCAGCGGAAAGAGACAGGAGTGGGGGGAGCAGTACTTC.